These T cell receptor beta chains were read from a single sample in a study of blood T cell repertoires in COVID-19. TCRdb keeps only in-frame clones here, not all; method: immunoSEQ multiplex PCR. The sample contains roughly 40,000 clones, 70% to 80% of which appear only once. Source material: peripheral blood. The receptors here all came from a man between 65 and 85 years old with acute or convalescent COVID-19. The CDR3 runs from the conserved cysteine through the conserved F or W. D genes are given only for firm matches. Clone size appears in some rows only: once, few, many, or a class for an expanded clone.

DNA	CDR3	D	J	size	V
TGCGCCAGCAGTGAGATACAGGGGATTGAAGCTTTCTTT	CASSEIQGIEAFF	TRBD1	TRBJ1-1	-	TRBV10-2
TGTGCCAGCAGTCTCCCCTTCGAGACAGGGGGGGACAATGAGCAGTTCTTC	CASSLPFETGGDNEQFF	TRBD1	TRBJ2-1	-	TRBV28
TGTGCCAGCAGTTCCAAGACAGGGCTCGGCAATCAGCCCCAGCATTTT	CASSSKTGLGNQPQHF	TRBD1	TRBJ1-5	-	TRBV28
TGTGCCAGCAGCTTAAGCTACAGAGATACGCAGTATTTT	CASSLSYRDTQYF	-	TRBJ2-3	-	TRBV7-3
TGTGCCAGCAGGACAGGGGGTTCCGGGGCCAACGTCCTGACTTTC	CASRTGGSGANVLTF	TRBD1	TRBJ2-6	-	TRBV6-5
TGTGCCAGCAGCGTAGGAAGCTTGTCAGGCTATGGCTACACCTTC	CASSVGSLSGYGYTF	-	TRBJ1-2	-	TRBV9
TGCGCCAGCAGCCAAGATCCGGGACACCGTAATTCACCCCTCCACTTT	CASSQDPGHRNSPLHF	-	TRBJ1-6	-	TRBV4-3
TGTGCCAGCAGCTTAGATGCGGGGCCCTACAATGAGCAGTTCTTC	CASSLDAGPYNEQFF	-	TRBJ2-1	-	TRBV7-9
TGTGCCAGCAGTTTGGAGACAGGGCCCCTCCACTTT	CASSLETGPLHF	TRBD1	TRBJ1-6	once	TRBV12-3/TRBV12-4
TGTGCCAGCAGCCCGGGACTAGACCTGAACACCATATATTTT	CASSPGLDLNTIYF	-	TRBJ1-3	-	TRBV5-4
TGTGCCAGCAGTTCCACCATTAGCCAGGGTGGTAGCAATCAGCCCCAGCATTTT	CASSSTISQGGSNQPQHF	-	TRBJ1-5	-	TRBV6-2/TRBV6-3
TGTGCCAGCAGTTACTCGACATACGCTAATAGGGGCTACACCTTC	CASSYSTYANRGYTF	-	TRBJ1-2	-	TRBV6-2/TRBV6-3
TGTGCCAGCAGCCCCCGGCAGGGGAGATCCTTAAACACTGAAGCTTTCTTT	CASSPRQGRSLNTEAFF	-	TRBJ1-1	-	TRBV11-2
TGTGCCAGCAGCTACCGACAGGGCCGAGCCTACGAGCAGTACTTC	CASSYRQGRAYEQYF	TRBD1	TRBJ2-7	few	TRBV7-2
TGCAGCGTTGGCAGTGAGGCTAACTATGGCTACACCTTC	CSVGSEANYGYTF	-	TRBJ1-2	once	TRBV29-1
TGTGCCAGCAGCTTTACAACAGGGGTAAGGAATTCACCCCTCCACTTT	CASSFTTGVRNSPLHF	TRBD1	TRBJ1-6	-	TRBV5-6
TGTGCCAGTAGTATAGATCTAGCGGGGGGGCCGAATGAGCAGTTCTTC	CASSIDLAGGPNEQFF	TRBD2	TRBJ2-1	-	TRBV19
TGTGCCAGCAGCCTGGACAGGGGTCAGCCCCAGCATTTT	CASSLDRGQPQHF	TRBD1	TRBJ1-5	-	TRBV16